This record covers a single T cell receptor beta chain. Residents of about two dozen US areas, aged about 18 to 95 years, made up the participants. The study assigned cohorts using participant-reported clinical history. The data belong to a study of blood T cell repertoires in COVID-19. Original processing notes: For nucleated cells, counts were estimated from reference gene primer amplification. Assay: immunoSEQ multiplex PCR; the TCRdb copy retains only in-frame clones and omits some. For V, J and clone size, that table is used; D and trimming come from the DNA. The sample comprises some 230,000 clones, approximately 83% of which are singletons, and 1.3% rests with the top ten. Per germline, CDR1 MDHEN and CDR2 SYDVKM. J lost 7 bases, V lost 3 bases, and 8 bases had no gene match. This CDR3 contains 15 residues.

V and J are TRBV28 and TRBJ2-7; 11 bases line up with TRBD2. The sequence was collected from a woman aged 40 to 55 with acute COVID-19. The sequenced material came from PBMCs or T cells enriched from blood (not recorded which). The CDR3 sequence is CASSLLLAGVGEQYF. CDR3 nucleotide sequence: TGTGCCAGCAGTTTGCTACTAGCGGGAGTGGGGGAGCAGTACTTC.